This T cell receptor (beta chain) appears in the sequencing data of a study of T cells in Graves' hyperthyroidism and ophthalmopathy. General study results and limits: The model identified upcoming ophthalmopathy a median approximately six months ahead of onset.

The CDR3 sequence is 14 residues long. Between the trimmed V and J ends, which lost 4 bases and 9 bases, there was a span of 13 bases. Germline values: CDR1 SNHLY, CDR2 FYNNEI. Cells are PBMCs isolated from approximately 9.2 ml of fresh blood. Notes on this clonotype: Its target is unknown.

From RNA transcripts, TCR beta CDR3 regions were amplified. A first-round RT-PCR of the TCR CDR3 used the HTBI primer set. TCRdb passed the multiplex PCR reads through MiXCR, listing each CDR3 protein once. The sample includes more than 450,000 distinct CDR3 sequences, around 20% of them seen just once. Source material: blood. The V and J genes are TRBV2 and TRBJ1-6; perhaps TRBD1 as D (6 bases). The clonotype comes from a man in his forties with Graves' ophthalmopathy. CDR3 region: CASSGGRGSSPLHF. The CDR3, as DNA: TGTGCCAGCAGTGGAGGCAGGGGTTCTTCACCCCTCCACTTT.